A few counts support the clone carrying this TCR beta chain. What it binds is unknown. TCRdb reanalysed the 5' RACE reads using MiXCR and keeps one entry per CDR3 protein. Among hundreds of thousands of distinct CDR3 sequences, approximately 17% were seen once, and the ten largest hold 0.85% to 1.3%. The source of the sample is a study of CD8 T cells in ankylosing spondylitis. General study results and limits: Prior work had noted some motif variants in reactive arthritis blood and synovial fluid. A TCR beta motif of seven or eight highly homologous variants appeared characteristic of ankylosing spondylitis blood.

Germline V gene sequence: CDR1 SGDLS, CDR2 YYNGEE. V was clipped by 2 bases and J by 10 bases; unmatched bases: 7. This CDR3 has 14 amino acids. Sample: blood, either unsorted or a sorted T cell fraction (not recorded which). The chain links TRBV9 to TRBJ2-1; 9 nucleotides match TRBD2. The source of this sequence is a male donor with ankylosing spondylitis. In DNA form, the CDR3 reads TGTGCCAGCAGCGTCTCCGGGACTAGCTGGGAGCAGTTCTTC. Its protein product is CASSVSGTSWEQFF. Together with reference TRBV9 and TRBJ2-1, the CDR3 gives the full variable domain: DSGVTQTPKHLITATGQRVTLRCSPRSGDLSVYWYQQSLDQGLQFLIQYYNGEERAKGNILERFSAQQFPDLHSELNLSSLELGDSALYFCASSVSGTSWEQFFGPGTRLTVL.